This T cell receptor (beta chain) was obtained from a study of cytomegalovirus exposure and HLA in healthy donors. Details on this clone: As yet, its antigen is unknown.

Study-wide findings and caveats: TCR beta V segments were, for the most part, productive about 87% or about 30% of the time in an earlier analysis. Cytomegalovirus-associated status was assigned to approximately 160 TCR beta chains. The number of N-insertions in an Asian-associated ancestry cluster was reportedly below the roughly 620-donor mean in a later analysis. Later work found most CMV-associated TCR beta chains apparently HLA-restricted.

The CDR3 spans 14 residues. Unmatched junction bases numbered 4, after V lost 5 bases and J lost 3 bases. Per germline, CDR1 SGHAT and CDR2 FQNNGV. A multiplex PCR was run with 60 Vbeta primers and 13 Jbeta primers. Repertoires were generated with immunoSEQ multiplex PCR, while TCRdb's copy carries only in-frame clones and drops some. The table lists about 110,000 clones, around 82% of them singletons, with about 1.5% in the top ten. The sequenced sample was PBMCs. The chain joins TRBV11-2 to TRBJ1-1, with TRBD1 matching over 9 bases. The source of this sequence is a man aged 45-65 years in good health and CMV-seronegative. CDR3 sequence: CASSRQGGDTEAFF. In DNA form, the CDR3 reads TGTGCCAGCAGCCGACAGGGGGGAGACACTGAAGCTTTCTTT.